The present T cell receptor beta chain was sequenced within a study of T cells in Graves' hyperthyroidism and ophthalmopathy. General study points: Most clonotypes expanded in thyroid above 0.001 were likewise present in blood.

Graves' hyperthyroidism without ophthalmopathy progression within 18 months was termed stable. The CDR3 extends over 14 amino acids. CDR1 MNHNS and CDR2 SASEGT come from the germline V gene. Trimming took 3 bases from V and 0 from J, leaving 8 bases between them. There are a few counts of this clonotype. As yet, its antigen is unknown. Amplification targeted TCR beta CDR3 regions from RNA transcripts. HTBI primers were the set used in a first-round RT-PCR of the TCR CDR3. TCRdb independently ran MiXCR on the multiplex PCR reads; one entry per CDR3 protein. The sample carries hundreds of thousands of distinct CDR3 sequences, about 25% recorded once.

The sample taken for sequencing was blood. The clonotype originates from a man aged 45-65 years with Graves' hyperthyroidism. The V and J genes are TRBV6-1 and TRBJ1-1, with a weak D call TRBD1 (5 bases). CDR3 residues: CASSEPGLNTEAFF. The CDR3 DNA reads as TGTGCCAGCAGTGAGCCAGGGTTGAACACTGAAGCTTTCTTT.